The 8 T cell receptor beta chains reported below all come from one sample, sequenced in a study of preoperative IRX-2 immunotherapy in early breast cancer. Documented treatment: preoperative locoregional IRX-2 cytokine immunotherapy. The assay was immunoSEQ multiplex PCR, and TCRdb's table has in-frame clones only and misses some. The data show under 40,000 clones, roughly 91% seen once. The sequences come from tumor tissue, collected after IRX-2 immunotherapy. The receptor set was obtained from a human donor with breast cancer.

This clone was observed once. J is TRBJ2-1 and V is TRBV11-1; D not resolved. The CDR3 runs to 15 residues. In germline, CDR1 is SGHAT, CDR2 FQDESV (reference sequence). The V end was cut by 6 bases, the J end by 5 bases, with 17 bases between. This CDR3 is CASRTNSPRNNEQFF. CDR3 nucleotides: TGTGCCAGCAGGACCAATTCCCCGAGGAACAATGAGCAGTTCTTC. Filled out from reference TRBV11-1 and TRBJ2-1, the complete variable domain reads EAEVAQSPRYKITEKSQAVAFWCDPISGHATLYWYRQILGQGPELLVQFQDESVVDDSQLPKDRFSAERLKGVDSTLKIQPAELGDSAMYLCASRTNSPRNNEQFFGPGTRLTVL.

The chain employs TRBV30 and TRBJ2-7, with 8 nucleotides matching TRBD1. V lost 0 bases and J lost 0; bases outside the gene matches: 7. This CDR3 region has 16 residues. CDR1 is GTSNPN and CDR2 is SVGIG in the germline V gene (reference sequence). In DNA form, the CDR3 reads TGTGCCTGGAGTGTCGGGGACAGGTTAAGCTCCTACGAGCAGTACGTC. Its protein is CAWSVGDRLSSYEQYV.

The chain couples TRBV11-3 to TRBJ2-5; D not certain. The CDR3 is 15 residues long. Germline CDR1 and CDR2: SGHNT and YENEEA. The germline V and J ends were trimmed by 4 bases and 0 bases, with 12 bases remaining between them. The CDR3 region is CASSSQPKYQETQYF. CDR3 in DNA: TGTGCCAGCAGCTCCCAACCGAAGTACCAAGAGACCCAGTACTTC.

The V and J genes are TRBV18 and TRBJ2-1; D unresolved. Trimming pared 6 bases from V and 6 bases from J, leaving 18 bases between. This CDR3 comprises 15 residues. Germline V CDR1 and CDR2: KGHSH, LQKENI. The CDR3 sequence: CASSPGLGFFNEQFF. DNA of the CDR3: TGTGCCAGCTCTCCTGGGTTAGGATTCTTCAATGAGCAGTTCTTC. Combining the CDR3 with reference TRBV18 and TRBJ2-1 gives the whole variable domain NAGVMQNPRHLVRRRGQEARLRCSPMKGHSHVYWYRQLPEEGLKFMVYLQKENIIDESGMPKERFSAEFPKEGPSILRIQQVVRGDSAAYFCASSPGLGFFNEQFFGPGTRLTVL.

The chain couples TRBV6-8 to TRBJ2-7, with D maybe TRBD1 (6 bases). This CDR3 is 13 amino acids long. The germline gives CDR1 MNHGY, CDR2 SAAAGT. The V and J ends lost 7 bases and 2 bases respectively, with 12 bases between them. The CDR3 region is CASKTGLTYEQYF. The CDR3 nucleotides are TGTGCCAGCAAAACAGGGCTTACCTACGAGCAGTACTTC.

The genes are TRBV6-8 and TRBJ2-5; D tentatively reads TRBD1 or TRBD2 (6 bases each). V lost 1 base and J lost 1, with 7 bases in between. Germline loops: CDR1 MNHGY, CDR2 SAAAGT. The CDR3 covers 14 residues. This chain's CDR3 is CASSYWGAQETQYF. The CDR3 region has the DNA TGTGCCAGCAGTTACTGGGGGGCCCAAGAGACCCAGTACTTC.

The chain uses TRBV13 and TRBJ1-1; D may be TRBD1 (5 bases). CDR1 is PRHDT, CDR2 FYEKMQ, per germline (reference sequence). With 7 bases removed from V and 5 bases from J, the gap between germline ends came to 17 bases. CDR3 length equals 14 residues. The CDR3 protein is CASTHRSRRTEAFF. In DNA form, the CDR3 reads TGTGCCAGCACACACAGGTCAAGAAGGACTGAAGCTTTCTTT. The complete variable domain, with remaining parts taken from reference TRBV13 and TRBJ1-1, reads AAGVIQSPRHLIKEKRETATLKCYPIPRHDTVYWYQQGPGQDPQFLISFYEKMQSDKGSIPDRFSAQQFSDYHSELNMSSLELGDSALYFCASTHRSRRTEAFFGQGTRLTVV.

The chain carries TRBV6-8 and TRBJ2-2; D uncertain. Germline assignment: CDR1 MNHGY and CDR2 SAAAGT. V was clipped by 6 bases and J by 5 bases, with 10 bases between them. This CDR3 spans 13 amino acids. CDR3 region: CASRPWLTGELFF. CDR3 nucleotides: TGTGCCAGCAGACCTTGGTTGACCGGGGAGCTGTTTTTT.